The next 16 T cell receptor beta chains were all read from a single sample in a study of blood T cell repertoires in COVID-19. The data were produced by immunoSEQ multiplex PCR, yet TCRdb's version contains in-frame clones alone and is incomplete. The table records approximately 140,000 clones, approximately 87% of them present only once. Sequenced: PBMCs or T cells enriched from blood (not recorded which). These receptors were taken from a woman aged 25 to 39 with acute COVID-19.

The chain couples TRBV30 to TRBJ1-6, with 9 bases matching TRBD1. The CDR3 is 14 amino acids. Germline V lookup: CDR1 GTSNPN, CDR2 SVGIG (reference sequence). Trimming took 4 bases from V and 9 from J; bases not matched to a gene: 7. The CDR3 nucleotides read TGTGCCTGGACTGGGACAGGGTGGGGTTCACCCCTCCACTTT. Protein product: CAWTGTGWGSPLHF.

The chain combines TRBV19 with TRBJ1-3; D is uncertain. Germline V lookup: CDR1 LNHDA, CDR2 SQIVND (reference sequence). Trimming took 4 bases from V and 0 from J, leaving 10 bases between them. The CDR3 has 15 amino acids. The CDR3 region has the DNA TGTGCCAGTAGTACATTCAGAGGCTCTGGAAACACCATATATTTT. Translation: CASSTFRGSGNTIYF. Full variable domain (remainder filled in from reference TRBV19 and TRBJ1-3): DGGITQSPKYLFRKEGQNVTLSCEQNLNHDAMYWYRQDPGQGLRLIYYSQIVNDFQKGDIAEGYSVSREKKESFPLTVTSAQKNPTAFYLCASSTFRGSGNTIYFGEGSWLTVV.

The chain uses TRBV7-2 and TRBJ2-5, with 10 bases identical to TRBD1. Germline assignment: CDR1 SGHTA and CDR2 FQGNSA. The V and J ends lost 3 bases and 0 bases, in that order; junction bases with no gene match: 7. This CDR3 has 17 residues. CDR3 sequence (DNA): TGTGCCAGCAGCTTGGTGTTGGGGACAGGGGACCAAGAGACCCAGTACTTC. Protein: CASSLVLGTGDQETQYF.

The chain joins TRBV4-1 to TRBJ2-7, with a weak D call TRBD2 (7 bases). This CDR3 has 18 amino acids. V gave up 1 base and J gave up 2 bases, with 21 bases separating them. Germline V gene data show CDR1 as MGHRA and CDR2 as YSYEKL. The CDR3 DNA is TGCGCCAGCAGCCAAGGCGCCCCGGGGGCGGGAGACCCCTACGAGCAGTACTTC. Its translation: CASSQGAPGAGDPYEQYF.

This chain uses TRBV27 with TRBJ1-1, with a tentative D call TRBD1 (5 bases). This CDR3 contains 14 residues. V lost 4 bases to trimming and J lost 4 bases, with 13 bases between them. Germline CDR1 reads MNHEY; CDR2 reads SMNVEV (reference sequence). This CDR3 is CASSSPGGVTEAFF. CDR3 coding DNA: TGTGCCAGCAGTTCCCCCGGAGGGGTCACTGAAGCTTTCTTT.

On this clone: Other DNA sequences in this specimen translate into the identical CDR3. The chain uses TRBV2 and TRBJ2-7; 9 nucleotides agree with TRBD1. The CDR3 spans 12 residues. CDR1 and CDR2 from the germline V gene are SNHLY and FYNNEI. V dropped 8 bases and J dropped 4; count of bases not matched to a gene: 3. The CDR3 bases are TGTGCCAGCTCGGGACAGGGATACGAGCAGTACTTC. As protein: CASSGQGYEQYF.

As DNA, the CDR3 is TGTGCCACTGTCCCTGCAGTGAACACTGAAGCTTTCTTT. This codes for CATVPAVNTEAFF. V and J are TRBV10-3 and TRBJ1-1; D not certain. Trimming left V 10 bases short and J 0 bases short, with 12 bases between. CDR3 length equals 13 residues. Germline CDR1 and CDR2: ENHRY and SYGVKD.

This clone is a singleton in its sample. The rearrangement links TRBV25-1 to TRBJ1-2, with 9 bases matching TRBD1. Germline CDR1 MGHDK, CDR2 SYGVNS. The CDR3 is made up of 15 amino acids. V lost 5 bases and J lost 2; bases outside the gene matches: 6. The CDR3 sequence: CASSPGQGPNYGYTF. CDR3 in DNA: TGTGCCAGCAGTCCAGGACAGGGGCCAAACTATGGCTACACCTTC.

This chain joins TRBV11-3 and TRBJ2-3, with 7 bases aligning to TRBD1. Unmatched junction bases numbered 6, after V lost 1 base and J lost 2 bases. Germline V lookup: CDR1 SGHNT, CDR2 YENEEA. The CDR3 is 16 amino acids. The CDR3 spells CASSLGGTAVTDTQYF. CDR3 nucleotides: TGTGCCAGCAGCTTAGGTGGGACAGCAGTCACAGATACGCAGTATTTT.

The CDR3 spells CAIRRGTGGSETQYF. CDR3 DNA sequence: TGTGCCATCAGACGTGGGACAGGGGGCTCGGAGACCCAGTACTTC. The V gene is TRBV10-3, the J gene TRBJ2-5; TRBD1 aligns across 12 bases. The CDR3 extends over 15 amino acids. J gave up 5 bases and V 6 bases, and 7 bases lay outside the gene matches. Germline-derived CDR1 and CDR2 are ENHRY and SYGVKD.

The chain couples TRBV27 to TRBJ1-2, with unresolved D. Germline V gene sequence: CDR1 MNHEY, CDR2 SMNVEV (reference sequence). Trimming removed 0 bases from V and 8 bases from J, with 16 bases in between. This CDR3 has 15 residues. In DNA form, the CDR3 reads TGTGCCAGCAGTTTATCGAGCAGCGTTGTGAGGGGCTACACCTTC. Its translation: CASSLSSSVVRGYTF.

The chain recombines TRBV5-6 with TRBJ2-5; tentative D call: TRBD2 (6 bases). This CDR3 has 15 residues. Trimming cost V 0 bases and J 3 bases, with 12 bases left between them. The germline CDR1 and CDR2 sequences are SGHDT and YYEEEE. The CDR3 here is CASSLVAGGEETQYF. DNA of the CDR3: TGTGCCAGCAGCTTGGTGGCAGGAGGGGAAGAGACCCAGTACTTC.

The rearrangement uses TRBV5-1 and TRBJ2-3; 10 bases are shared with TRBD2. V gave up 3 bases and J gave up 2 bases; unmatched junction bases: 3. Germline assignment: CDR1 SGHRS and CDR2 YFSETQ. The CDR3 extends over 15 amino acids. The CDR3 here is CASSSLAGPTDTQYF. The CDR3 DNA reads TGCGCCAGCAGCTCACTAGCGGGACCCACAGATACGCAGTATTTT.

CDR3 residues: CASSVAAGVTQYF. Written as DNA, the CDR3 is TGTGCCAGCAGCGTAGCGGCGGGAGTCACGCAGTATTTT. The chain joins TRBV9 to TRBJ2-3; 7 nucleotides align to TRBD2. V lost 0 bases to trimming and J lost 9 bases; unmatched junction nucleotides: 4. The CDR3 runs to 13 residues. Germline CDR1 and CDR2: SGDLS and YYNGEE.

This clone has a single count. The genes are TRBV5-1 and TRBJ2-3; possible D gene TRBD2, 6 bases. This CDR3 contains 14 residues. Germline V gene lookup returns CDR1 SGHRS and CDR2 YFSETQ. Between the trimmed V and J ends, which lost 4 bases and 1 base, there was a span of 10 bases. The CDR3 loop reads CASSQSGGTDTQYF. The CDR3 DNA reads TGCGCCAGCAGCCAGTCGGGGGGCACAGATACGCAGTATTTT.

In DNA form, the CDR3 reads TGTGCCAGTAGTATAATCCCGCGGGGTACCACCGGGGAGCTGTTTTTT. The encoded protein is CASSIIPRGTTGELFF. The chain employs TRBV19 and TRBJ2-2; D possibly corresponds to TRBD2 (6 bases). The CDR3 totals 16 residues. The germline V gene encodes CDR1 LNHDA and CDR2 SQIVND (reference sequence). V shed 2 bases and J shed 4 bases, with 14 bases lying between them.